This T cell receptor (beta chain) emerged from a study of cytomegalovirus exposure and HLA in healthy donors. Germline lookup yields CDR1 MDHEN and CDR2 SYDVKM. This CDR3 has 15 amino acids. V was trimmed by 1 base and J by 0 bases, leaving 8 bases between them. Study outcomes and limitations: Earlier findings revealed that most TCR beta V segments proved productive either about 87% or about 30% of the time. Cytomegalovirus-associated TCR beta chains were listed, numbering 150 to 200. An analysis that was carried out later associated 16,951 TCR beta sequences with HLA alleles at 0.05 false discovery rate.

As for this clone: Its antigen remains unidentified.

PCR amplification relied on 60 Vbeta primers (plus 13 Jbeta primers). The data were produced by immunoSEQ multiplex PCR, yet TCRdb's version contains in-frame clones alone and is incomplete. Of some 180,000 clones in the sample, 70% to 80% were seen once. Sequences were obtained from PBMCs. The TCR was taken from a man under 40 in good health and CMV-seronegative. V is TRBV28 and J is TRBJ2-3; TRBD2 might be the D (5 bases). CDR3 region: CASSLFGESTDTQYF. The CDR3 DNA sequence: TGTGCCAGCAGTTTATTTGGGGAGAGCACAGATACGCAGTATTTT.